This T cell receptor beta chain comes out of a study of blood T cells in healthy people across ages. Study results and limitations: Leaving the PBMCs unsorted stopped any conclusive comparison of naive versus antigen-experienced cells.

A second PCR, run for about 6 to 11 cycles, used a sample-barcoded 5' primer plus a J-beta primer mix. TCRdb re-analysed the 5' RACE reads in MiXCR, keeping a single row per CDR3 protein. The profile shows 1.5 million to 2 million distinct CDR3 sequences, around 36% of them singletons. Notes on this clonotype: What it recognizes is unknown.

Sample: blood. The TCR comes from a woman in her twenties or thirties in good health.

CDR3 in amino acids: CASSQDRSGGNEKLFF. CDR3 nucleotides: TGTGCCAGCAGCCAAGATCGATCAGGGGGGAATGAAAAACTGTTTTTT. This chain uses TRBV4-2 with TRBJ1-4; 7 bases are a match to TRBD1. This CDR3 is built from 16 residues. The ends lost 0 bases at V and 5 bases at J; junction bases unmatched: 6. Germline assignment: CDR1 LGHNA and CDR2 YNFKEQ.